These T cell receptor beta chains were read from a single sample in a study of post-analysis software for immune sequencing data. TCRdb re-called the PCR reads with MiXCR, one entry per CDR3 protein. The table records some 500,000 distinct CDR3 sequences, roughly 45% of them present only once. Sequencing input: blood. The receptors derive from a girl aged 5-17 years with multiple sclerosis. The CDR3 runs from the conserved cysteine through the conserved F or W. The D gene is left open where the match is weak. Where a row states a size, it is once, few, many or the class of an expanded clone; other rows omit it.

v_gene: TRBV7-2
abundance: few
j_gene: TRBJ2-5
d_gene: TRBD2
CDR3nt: TGTGCCAGCGCCACTAGCGGGGCCCAAGAGACCCAGTACTTC
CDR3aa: CASATSGAQETQYF

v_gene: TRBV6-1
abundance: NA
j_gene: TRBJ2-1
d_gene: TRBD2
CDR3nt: TGTGCCAGCAATGGTCGACCTGGGACTAGCGGGGACAATGAGCAGTTCTTC
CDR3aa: CASNGRPGTSGDNEQFF

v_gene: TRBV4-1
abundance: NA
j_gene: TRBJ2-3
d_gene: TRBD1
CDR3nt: TGCGCCAGCAGCCATCCGACAGGGCCCACAGATACGCAGTATTTT
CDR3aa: CASSHPTGPTDTQYF

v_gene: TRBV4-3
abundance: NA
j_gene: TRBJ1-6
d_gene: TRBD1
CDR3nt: TGCGTCAGCAGCCAACAACCGGGACAGGGAAATTCACCCCTCCACTTT
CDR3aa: CVSSQQPGQGNSPLHF

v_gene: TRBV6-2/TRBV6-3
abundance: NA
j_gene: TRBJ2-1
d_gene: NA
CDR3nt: TGTGCCAGCAGTTCCCTTCAGAGCAATGAGCAGTTCTTC
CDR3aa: CASSSLQSNEQFF

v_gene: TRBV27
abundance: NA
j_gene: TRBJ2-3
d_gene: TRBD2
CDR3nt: TGTGCCAGCAGCGGAACTAGCGGGAGGGCAGATACGCAGTATTTT
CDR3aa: CASSGTSGRADTQYF

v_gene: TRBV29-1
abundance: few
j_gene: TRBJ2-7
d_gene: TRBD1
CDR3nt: TGCAGCGTTGCTTCGCCGGGACAGGGGTACGAGCAGTACTTC
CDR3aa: CSVASPGQGYEQYF

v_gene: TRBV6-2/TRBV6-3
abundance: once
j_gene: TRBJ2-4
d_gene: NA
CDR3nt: TGTGCCAGCAGTTTTGGGGGAATAGCCAAAAACATTCAGTACTTC
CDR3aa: CASSFGGIAKNIQYF

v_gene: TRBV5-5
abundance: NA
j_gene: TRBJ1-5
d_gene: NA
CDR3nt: TGTGCCAGCAGCTTGGGAGCGCCGAATCCCTATCAGCCCCAGCATTTT
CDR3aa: CASSLGAPNPYQPQHF

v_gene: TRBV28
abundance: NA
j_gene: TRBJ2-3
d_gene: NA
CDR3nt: TGTGCCAGCAGTGCAGGGGCTAGCACAGATACGCAGTATTTT
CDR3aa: CASSAGASTDTQYF

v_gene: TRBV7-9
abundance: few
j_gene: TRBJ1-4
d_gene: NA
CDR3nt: TGTGCCAGCAGCCCGGTCAGGGGCGCAACTAATGAAAAACTGTTTTTT
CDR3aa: CASSPVRGATNEKLFF

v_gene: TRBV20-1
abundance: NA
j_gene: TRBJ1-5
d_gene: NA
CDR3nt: TGCAGTGCGGCAACCGGGACTGTGGATCAGCCCCAGCATTTT
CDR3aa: CSAATGTVDQPQHF

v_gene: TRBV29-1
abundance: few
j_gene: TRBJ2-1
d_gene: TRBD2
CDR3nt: TGCAGCGTTGAGGGACTAGCGGGAGTAAGGTACAATGAGCAGTTCTTC
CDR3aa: CSVEGLAGVRYNEQFF

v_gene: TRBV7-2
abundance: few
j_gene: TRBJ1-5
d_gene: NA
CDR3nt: TGTGCCAGCAGCTTAAAAGCGAGCAATCAGCCCCAGCATTTT
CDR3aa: CASSLKASNQPQHF

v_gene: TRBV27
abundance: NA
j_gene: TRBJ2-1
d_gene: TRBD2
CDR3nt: TGTGCCAGCAGTTCAAGGACTAGCGGGAAAAGGAGTGACAATGAGCAGTTCTTC
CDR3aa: CASSSRTSGKRSDNEQFF

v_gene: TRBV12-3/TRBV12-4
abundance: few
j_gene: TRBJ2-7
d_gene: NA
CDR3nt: TGTGCCAGCGGATTGACCGATTCCTACGAGCAGTACTTC
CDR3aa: CASGLTDSYEQYF

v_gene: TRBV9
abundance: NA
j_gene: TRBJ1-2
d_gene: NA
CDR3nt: TGTGCCAGCAGCGTGACGGGATGTGGCTACACCTTC
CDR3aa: CASSVTGCGYTF

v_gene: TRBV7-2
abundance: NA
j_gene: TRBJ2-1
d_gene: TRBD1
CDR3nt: TGTGCCAGTAGCAACGCCGGCGGGACAGGGGACTCCAATGAGCAGTTCTTC
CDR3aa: CASSNAGGTGDSNEQFF

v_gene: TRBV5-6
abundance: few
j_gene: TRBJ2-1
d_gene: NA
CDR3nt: TGTGCCAGCAGCCTCCAGGGGGGCTACGATGAGCAGTTCTTC
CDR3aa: CASSLQGGYDEQFF

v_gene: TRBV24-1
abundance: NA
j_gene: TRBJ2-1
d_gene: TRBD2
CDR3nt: TGTGCCACCACTAGCGGGAGGAATGAAGACAATGAGCAGTTCTTC
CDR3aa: CATTSGRNEDNEQFF

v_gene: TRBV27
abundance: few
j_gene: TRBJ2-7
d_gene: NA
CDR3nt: TGTGCCAGCAGTTCACCTACAGGGTTCGAGCAGTACTTC
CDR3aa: CASSSPTGFEQYF

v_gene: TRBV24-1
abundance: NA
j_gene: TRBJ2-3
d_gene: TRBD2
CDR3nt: TGTGCCACCGCCGGGACTATCGAAAAAGGGGATACGCAGTATTTT
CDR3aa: CATAGTIEKGDTQYF

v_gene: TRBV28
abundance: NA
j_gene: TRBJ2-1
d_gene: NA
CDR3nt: TGTGCCGGCAGTTTATGGGAGGACGTCAATGAGCAATTCTTC
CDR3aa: CAGSLWEDVNEQFF

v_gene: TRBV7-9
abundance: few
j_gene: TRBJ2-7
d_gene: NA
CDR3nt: TGTGCCAGCAGCTCCTCCTGGACAGCCTTTTACGAGCAGTACTTC
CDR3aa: CASSSSWTAFYEQYF

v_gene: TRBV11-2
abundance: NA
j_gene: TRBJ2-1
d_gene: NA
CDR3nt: TGTGCCAGCGAGCCCTCCTCCTACAATGAGCAGTTCTTC
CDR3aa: CASEPSSYNEQFF

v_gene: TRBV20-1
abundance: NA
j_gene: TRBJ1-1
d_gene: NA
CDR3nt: TGCAGTGCCCCTCCGGCAGGGTTGGCCACTGAAGCTTTCTTT
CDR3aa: CSAPPAGLATEAFF

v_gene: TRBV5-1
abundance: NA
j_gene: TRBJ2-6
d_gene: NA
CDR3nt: TGCGCTAGCAGCTCTGGGGGGGCCTCTGGGGCCAACGTCCTGACTTTC
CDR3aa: CASSSGGASGANVLTF

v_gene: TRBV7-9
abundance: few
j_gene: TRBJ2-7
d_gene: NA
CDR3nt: TGTGCCAGCAGCCCCCTCGAATGGGGACAACCCTACGAGCAGTACTTC
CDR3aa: CASSPLEWGQPYEQYF

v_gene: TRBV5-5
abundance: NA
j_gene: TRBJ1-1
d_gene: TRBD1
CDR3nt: TGTGCCAGCAGCTTGGGACAGGGAGGGAGCACTGAAGCTTTCTTT
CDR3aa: CASSLGQGGSTEAFF

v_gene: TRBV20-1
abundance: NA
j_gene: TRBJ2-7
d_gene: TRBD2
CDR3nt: TGCAGTGCCGTTAGACTAGCGGTCTCCTACGAGCAGTACTTC
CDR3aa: CSAVRLAVSYEQYF

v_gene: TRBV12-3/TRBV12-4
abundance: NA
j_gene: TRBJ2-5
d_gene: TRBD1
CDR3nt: TGTGCCAGCAGTTTTACGGGACAGGGGTTACAAGAGACCCAGTACTTC
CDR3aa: CASSFTGQGLQETQYF

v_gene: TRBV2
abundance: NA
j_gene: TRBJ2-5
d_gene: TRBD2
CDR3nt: TGTGCCAGCAGTGAGACAGCGGGAGTGGTGGAGACCCAGTACTTC
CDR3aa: CASSETAGVVETQYF

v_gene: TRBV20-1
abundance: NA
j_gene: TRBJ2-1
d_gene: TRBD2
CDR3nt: TGCAGTGCTAGTCCTAGCGGGATGTACACTGAGCAGTTCTTC
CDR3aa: CSASPSGMYTEQFF

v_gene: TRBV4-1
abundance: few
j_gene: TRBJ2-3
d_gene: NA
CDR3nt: TGCGCCAGCAGCCAAGAGGCCCGAGGCCCAACAGGAAATACGCAGTATTTT
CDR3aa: CASSQEARGPTGNTQYF

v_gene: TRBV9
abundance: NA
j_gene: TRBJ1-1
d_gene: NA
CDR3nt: TGTGCCAGCAGCCCAGGGGTTATCATGAACACTGAAGCTTTCTTT
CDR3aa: CASSPGVIMNTEAFF

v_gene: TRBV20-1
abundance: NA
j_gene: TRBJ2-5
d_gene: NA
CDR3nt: TGCAGTGCTAGAAGTCCGGGCATGTATCGAGAGACCCAGTACTTC
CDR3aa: CSARSPGMYRETQYF

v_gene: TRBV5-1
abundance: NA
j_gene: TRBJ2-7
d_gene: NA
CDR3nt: TGCACCAGCAGCCCCGGAACAGGAGCCTTGAAGCAGTACTTC
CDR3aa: CTSSPGTGALKQYF

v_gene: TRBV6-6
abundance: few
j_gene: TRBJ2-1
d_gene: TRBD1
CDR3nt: TGTGCCAGCAGTCCCGGACAGGGGAATGAGCAGTTCTTC
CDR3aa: CASSPGQGNEQFF

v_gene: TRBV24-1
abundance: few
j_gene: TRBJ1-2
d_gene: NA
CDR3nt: TGTGCCACCAGTGGGGGTGTAAACTATGGCTACACCTTC
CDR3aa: CATSGGVNYGYTF

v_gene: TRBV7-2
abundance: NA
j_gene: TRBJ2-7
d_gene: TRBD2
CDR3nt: TGTGCCAGCAGCCTTGGGACTAGCGTTGGCAATGAGCAGTACTTC
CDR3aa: CASSLGTSVGNEQYF

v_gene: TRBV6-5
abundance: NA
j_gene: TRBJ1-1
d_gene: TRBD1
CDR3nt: TGTGCCAGCAGTTCACCTAGACAGGGAAGAGAAAAAACTGAAGCTTTCTTT
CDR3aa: CASSSPRQGREKTEAFF